This T cell receptor beta chain was identified during a study of CD8 T cells in ankylosing spondylitis. Study findings and constraints: In synovial fluid and blood from reactive arthritis, some motif variants were previously reported. Matched ankylosing spondylitis synovial fluid reportedly contained a significantly enriched population of disease-linked clones. Within ankylosing spondylitis blood, a TCR beta motif made up of eight or nine highly homologous variants appeared to be characteristic.

The CDR3 consists of 15 residues. Trimming took off 0 bases at V and 3 bases at J, with 12 bases between the two ends. CDR1 and CDR2 from the germline V gene are SGDLS and YYNGEE. This clonotype has a handful of counts. What it binds is not known. Quantitative 5'-RACE was performed with molecular barcodes, and it yielded the TCR beta libraries. TCRdb passed the 5' RACE reads through MiXCR, listing each CDR3 protein once. The top ten clones hold under 25% of a sample with about 220,000 distinct CDR3 sequences, under 12% of them seen once. The genes are TRBV9 and TRBJ2-5, with D maybe TRBD1 (5 bases). Input material: blood, either unsorted or a sorted T cell fraction (not recorded which). The receptor's source is a male donor with ankylosing spondylitis or in good health (not recorded which). In nucleotides, the CDR3 is TGTGCCAGCAGCGTAGGTCGTCAGGGCGAAGAGACCCAGTACTTC. Protein: CASSVGRQGEETQYF.